This T cell receptor beta chain stems from a study of blood T cell repertoires in COVID-19. On the study more broadly: The cDNA or gDNA used as material had been derived from T cells, B-cell-depleted T cells, or PBMCs.

Libraries were prepared by immunoSEQ multiplex PCR; TCRdb keeps only in-frame clonotypes and omits some of them. The sample shows about 53,000 clones, about 77% of them seen only once. The sample taken for sequencing was peripheral blood. This TCR came from a man between 65 and 79 years old with active or convalescent COVID-19.

This chain's CDR3 is CASSQGTGSWNEQFF. CDR3 nucleotides: TGTGCCAGCAGCCAAGGAACAGGGAGTTGGAATGAGCAGTTCTTC. The chain has TRBV3-1 (or the pseudogene TRBV3-2) and TRBJ2-1; tentative D call: TRBD1 (6 bases). With 1 base removed from V and 7 bases from J, the gap between germline ends came to 14 bases. CDR1 LGHDT and CDR2 YNNKEL come from the germline V gene (reference sequence). This CDR3 region has 15 residues.